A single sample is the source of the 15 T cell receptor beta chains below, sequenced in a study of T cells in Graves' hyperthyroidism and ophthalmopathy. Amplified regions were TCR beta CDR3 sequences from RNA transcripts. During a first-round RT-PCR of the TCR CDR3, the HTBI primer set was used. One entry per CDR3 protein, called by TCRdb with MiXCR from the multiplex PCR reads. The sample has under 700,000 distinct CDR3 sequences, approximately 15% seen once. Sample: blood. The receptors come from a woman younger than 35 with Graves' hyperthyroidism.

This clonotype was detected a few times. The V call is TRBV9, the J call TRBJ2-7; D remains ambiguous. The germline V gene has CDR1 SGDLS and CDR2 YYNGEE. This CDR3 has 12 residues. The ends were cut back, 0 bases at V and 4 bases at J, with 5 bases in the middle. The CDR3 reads CASSVGGYEQYF. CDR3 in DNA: TGTGCCAGCAGCGTAGGAGGATACGAGCAGTACTTC.

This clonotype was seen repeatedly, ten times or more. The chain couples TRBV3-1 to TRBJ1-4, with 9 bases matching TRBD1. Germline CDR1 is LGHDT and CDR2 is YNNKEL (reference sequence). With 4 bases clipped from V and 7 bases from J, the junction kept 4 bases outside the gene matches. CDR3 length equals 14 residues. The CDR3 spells CASSLRQGGEKLFF. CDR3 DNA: TGTGCCAGCAGCCTCCGACAGGGGGGTGAAAAACTGTTTTTT.

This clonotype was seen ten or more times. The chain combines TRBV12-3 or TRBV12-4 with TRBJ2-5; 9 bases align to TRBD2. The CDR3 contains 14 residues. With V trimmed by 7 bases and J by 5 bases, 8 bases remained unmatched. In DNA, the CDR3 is TGTGCCAGCACCAAGACTAGCGGAGGGGAGACCCAGTACTTC. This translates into CASTKTSGGETQYF.

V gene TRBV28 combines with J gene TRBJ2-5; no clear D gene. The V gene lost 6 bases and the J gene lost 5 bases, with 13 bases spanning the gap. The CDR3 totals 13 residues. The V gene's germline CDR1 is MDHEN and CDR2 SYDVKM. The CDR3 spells CASSPGRAETQYF. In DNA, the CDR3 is TGTGCCAGCAGCCCCGGCCGGGCGGAGACCCAGTACTTC.

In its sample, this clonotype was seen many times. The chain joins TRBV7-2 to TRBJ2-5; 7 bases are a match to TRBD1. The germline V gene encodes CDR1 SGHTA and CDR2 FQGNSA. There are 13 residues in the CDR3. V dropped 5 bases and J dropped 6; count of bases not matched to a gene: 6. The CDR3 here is CASSVDRVQTQYF. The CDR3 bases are TGTGCCAGCAGCGTAGACAGGGTACAGACCCAGTACTTC. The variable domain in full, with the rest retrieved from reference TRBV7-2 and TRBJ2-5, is GAGVSQSPSNKVTEKGKDVELRCDPISGHTALYWYRQSLGQGLEFLIYFQGNSAPDKSGLPSDRFSAERTGGSVSTLTIQRTQQEDSAVYLCASSVDRVQTQYFGPGTRLLVL.

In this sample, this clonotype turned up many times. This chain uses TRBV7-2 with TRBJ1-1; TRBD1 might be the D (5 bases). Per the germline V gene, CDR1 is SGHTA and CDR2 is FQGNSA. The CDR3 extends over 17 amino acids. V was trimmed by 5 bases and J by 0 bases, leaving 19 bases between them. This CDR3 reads CASSRGVLTIMNTEAFF. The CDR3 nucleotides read TGTGCCAGCAGCCGGGGGGTTTTGACAATCATGAACACTGAAGCTTTCTTT. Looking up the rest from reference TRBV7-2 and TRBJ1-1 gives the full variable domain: GAGVSQSPSNKVTEKGKDVELRCDPISGHTALYWYRQSLGQGLEFLIYFQGNSAPDKSGLPSDRFSAERTGGSVSTLTIQRTQQEDSAVYLCASSRGVLTIMNTEAFFGQGTRLTVV.

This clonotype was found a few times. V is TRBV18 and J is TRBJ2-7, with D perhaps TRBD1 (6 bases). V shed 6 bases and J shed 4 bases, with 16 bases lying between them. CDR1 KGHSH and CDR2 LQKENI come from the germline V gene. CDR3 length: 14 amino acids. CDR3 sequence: CASSYELDSYEQYF. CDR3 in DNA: TGTGCCAGCTCGTACGAGTTGGACAGTTACGAGCAGTACTTC. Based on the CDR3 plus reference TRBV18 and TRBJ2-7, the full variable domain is NAGVMQNPRHLVRRRGQEARLRCSPMKGHSHVYWYRQLPEEGLKFMVYLQKENIIDESGMPKERFSAEFPKEGPSILRIQQVVRGDSAAYFCASSYELDSYEQYFGPGTRLTVT.

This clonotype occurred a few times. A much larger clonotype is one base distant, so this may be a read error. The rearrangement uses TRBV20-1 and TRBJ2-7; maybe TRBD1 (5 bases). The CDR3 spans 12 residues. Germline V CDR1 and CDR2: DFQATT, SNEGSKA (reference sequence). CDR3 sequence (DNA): TGCAGTGCCAGACAGAGCTCCTACGAGCGGTACTTC. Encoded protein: CSARQSSYERYF.

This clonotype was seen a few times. Here the CDR3 reads CSVESSGNTIYF. The CDR3 nucleotides are TGCAGCGTTGAAAGCTCTGGAAACACCATATATTTT. The chain uses TRBV29-1 and TRBJ1-3; D remains unclear. The V gene's germline CDR1 is SQVTM and CDR2 ANQGSEA. V was cut by 2 bases and J by 0 bases, with 2 bases left in between. This CDR3 is 12 amino acids long.

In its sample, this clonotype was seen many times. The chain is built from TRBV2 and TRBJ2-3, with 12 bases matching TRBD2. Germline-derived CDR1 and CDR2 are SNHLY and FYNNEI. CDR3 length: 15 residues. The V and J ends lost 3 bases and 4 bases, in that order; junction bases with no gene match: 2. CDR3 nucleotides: TGTGCCAGCAGTGAGACTAGCGGGAGCTCAGATACGCAGTATTTT. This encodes CASSETSGSSDTQYF. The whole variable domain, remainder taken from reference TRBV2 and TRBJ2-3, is EPEVTQTPSHQVTQMGQEVILRCVPISNHLYFYWYRQILGQKVEFLVSFYNNEISEKSEIFDDQFSVERPDGSNFTLKIRSTKLEDSAMYFCASSETSGSSDTQYFGPGTRLTVL.

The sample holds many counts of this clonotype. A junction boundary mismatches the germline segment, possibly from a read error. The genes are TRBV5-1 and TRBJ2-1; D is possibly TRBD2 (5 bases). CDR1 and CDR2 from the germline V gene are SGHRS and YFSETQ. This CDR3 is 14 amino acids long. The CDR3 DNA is TGTGCCAGCAGCCTCACTAGCTCCTACAATGAGCAGTTCTTC. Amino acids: CASSLTSSYNEQFF.

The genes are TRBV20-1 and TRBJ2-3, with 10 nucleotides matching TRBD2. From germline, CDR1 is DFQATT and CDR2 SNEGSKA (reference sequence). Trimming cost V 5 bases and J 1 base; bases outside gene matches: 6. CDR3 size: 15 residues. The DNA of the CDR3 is TGCAGTGCTGGTAGCGGGAGGTCGGGCACAGATACGCAGTATTTT. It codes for CSAGSGRSGTDTQYF.

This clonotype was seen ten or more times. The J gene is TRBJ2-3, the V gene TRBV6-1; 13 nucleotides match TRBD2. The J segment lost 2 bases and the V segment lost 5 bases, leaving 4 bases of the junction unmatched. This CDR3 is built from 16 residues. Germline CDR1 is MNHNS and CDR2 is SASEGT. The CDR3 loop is CASSQLAGGTTDTQYF. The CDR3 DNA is TGTGCCAGCAGTCAACTAGCGGGAGGGACCACAGATACGCAGTATTTT.

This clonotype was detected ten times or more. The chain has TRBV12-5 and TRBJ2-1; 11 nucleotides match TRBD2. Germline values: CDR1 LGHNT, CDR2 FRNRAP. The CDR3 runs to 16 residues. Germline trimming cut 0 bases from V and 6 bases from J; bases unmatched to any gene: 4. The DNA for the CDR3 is TGTGCTAGTGGTTTGGTAGTAGCGGGAGGGCCCAATGAGCAGTTCTTC. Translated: CASGLVVAGGPNEQFF.

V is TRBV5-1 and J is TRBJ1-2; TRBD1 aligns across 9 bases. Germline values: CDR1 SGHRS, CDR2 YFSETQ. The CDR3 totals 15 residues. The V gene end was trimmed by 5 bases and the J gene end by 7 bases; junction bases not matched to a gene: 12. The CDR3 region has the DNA TGCGCCAGCAGAACCGGGACAGGGAAAGAAAGTGGCTACACCTTC. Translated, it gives CASRTGTGKESGYTF.